A single sample gave rise to the 19 T cell receptor beta chains below, sequenced in a study of T-cell memory formation after mild COVID-19. TCRdb reprocessed the 5' RACE reads via MiXCR and lists one record per CDR3 protein. The data contain about 140,000 distinct CDR3 sequences, more than 13% of them singletons. Sequencing input: PBMCs or a T cell subset sorted from them (not recorded which). The receptors stem from an adult woman who had mild COVID-19 (a few samples of this study predate the infection). Cell type and time point are not known.

The table lists this clonotype with a few counts. The J gene is TRBJ1-1, the V gene TRBV20-1, with D tentatively TRBD1 (5 bases). This CDR3 is 16 amino acids long. Germline CDR1 DFQATT, CDR2 SNEGSKA (reference sequence). Trimming took 0 bases from V and 0 from J, leaving 14 bases between them. The CDR3 loop is CSARDPGTAMNTEAFF. The CDR3 nucleotides are TGCAGTGCTAGAGACCCTGGGACGGCCATGAACACTGAAGCTTTCTTT.

This clonotype has a handful of counts. The V call is TRBV3-1, the J call TRBJ1-3; a possible D gene is TRBD1 (5 bases). V was pared by 0 bases and J by 4 bases, with 10 bases between. The CDR3 extends over 15 amino acids. The germline gives CDR1 LGHDT, CDR2 YNNKEL (reference sequence). CDR3 loop: CASSQDRGTGNTIYF. The CDR3, as DNA: TGTGCCAGCAGCCAAGATAGGGGTACGGGAAACACCATATATTTT.

This clonotype was picked up one time. The genes are TRBV27 and TRBJ1-2; 7 bases match TRBD1. Unmatched junction bases numbered 5, after V lost 4 bases and J lost 3 bases. Germline values: CDR1 MNHEY, CDR2 SMNVEV (reference sequence). This CDR3 is 14 amino acids long. The CDR3 DNA reads as TGTGCCAGCAGTTCGGAGACAGGGTACTATGGCTACACCTTC. This encodes CASSSETGYYGYTF.

The rearrangement uses TRBV3-1 and TRBJ2-7, with TRBD2 matching 12 bases. J was trimmed by 3 bases and V by 2 bases; bases with no gene match: 8. CDR1 LGHDT and CDR2 YNNKEL come from the germline V gene (reference sequence). The CDR3 spans 17 residues. CDR3 DNA sequence: TGTGCCAGCAGCCAAACCTTGACTAGCGGGAGTTTCTACGAGCAGTACTTC. Amino acid sequence: CASSQTLTSGSFYEQYF.

This clonotype was observed a handful of times. The gene calls are TRBV15 and TRBJ2-7; D is possibly TRBD1 (7 bases). CDR1 and CDR2 (germline): LNHNV, YYDKDF (reference sequence). V was trimmed by 0 bases and J by 1 base, leaving 13 bases between them. CDR3 size: 16 residues. As DNA, the CDR3 is TGTGCCACCAGCAGAGATCGGGCAGGGGGGTCCTACGAGCAGTACTTC. Translating gives CATSRDRAGGSYEQYF.

This clonotype was counted many times. Germline and junction disagree at one end, which may indicate a read error. This chain joins TRBV7-7 and TRBJ2-1; no firm D call. CDR3 length: 13 amino acids. CDR1 and CDR2 (germline): SSHAT, FNYEAQ (reference sequence). CDR3 DNA sequence: TGTGCTAGCAGCTTAGGCGGTACCAATGAGCAGTTCTTC. Amino acids: CASSLGGTNEQFF. The full variable domain, completed using reference TRBV7-7 and TRBJ2-1, is GAGVSQSPRYKVTKRGQDVTLRCDPISSHATLYWYQQALGQGPEFLTYFNYEAQPDKSGLPSDRFSAERPEGSISTLTIQRTEQRDSAMYRCASSLGGTNEQFFGPGTRLTVL.

This sequence joins TRBV5-1 and TRBJ1-1; possibly TRBD1 for D (6 bases). This CDR3 spans 16 amino acids. Germline V CDR1 and CDR2: SGHRS, YFSETQ. The V end lost 5 bases, the J end lost 0 bases, and 17 bases lay between the germline ends. CDR3 in DNA: TGCGCCAGCAGTTCCCAGGGGACAAAAATGAACACTGAAGCTTTCTTT. Protein sequence: CASSSQGTKMNTEAFF.

This clonotype was counted only a few times. The chain combines TRBV30 with TRBJ2-7, with TRBD2 as a possible D gene (5 bases). V lost 5 bases, J lost 4 bases, and 9 bases lay in between. The CDR3 spans 11 residues. Germline CDR1 GTSNPN, CDR2 SVGIG (reference sequence). The CDR3 sequence: CAWVRDYEQYF. The CDR3 coding sequence is TGTGCCTGGGTTCGGGATTACGAGCAGTACTTC. The entire variable domain, with the rest obtained from reference TRBV30 and TRBJ2-7, is as follows: SQTIHQWPATLVQPVGSPLSLECTVEGTSNPNLYWYRQAAGRGLQLLFYSVGIGQISSEVPQNLSASRPQDRQFILSSKKLLLSDSGFYLCAWVRDYEQYFGPGTRLTVT.

There are a few counts of this clonotype. The rearrangement uses TRBV27 and TRBJ2-6; D gene ambiguous. The CDR3 is 17 amino acids. Germline CDR1 MNHEY, CDR2 SMNVEV (reference sequence). Trimming took off 4 bases at V and 0 bases at J, with 13 bases between the two ends. CDR3 loop: CASSSPRVSSGANVLTF. The CDR3 DNA reads TGTGCCAGCAGTTCTCCTCGAGTCAGCTCTGGGGCCAACGTCCTGACTTTC.

CDR3 protein: CASSRDRGHRNGYTF. DNA for the CDR3: TGTGCCAGCAGTCGAGACAGGGGGCATCGGAATGGCTACACCTTC. J is TRBJ1-2 and V is TRBV27, with TRBD1 matching 10 bases. The CDR3 is made up of 15 amino acids. Per germline, CDR1 MNHEY and CDR2 SMNVEV (reference sequence). The V gene end was trimmed by 5 bases and the J gene end by 6 bases; junction bases not matched to a gene: 9.

In its sample, this clonotype was seen a few times. The chain links TRBV9 to TRBJ2-7; a weak D match, TRBD2 (5 bases). The CDR3 length is 15 residues. Germline V CDR1 and CDR2: SGDLS, YYNGEE. V gave up 0 bases and J gave up 6 bases, with 16 bases separating them. The CDR3 DNA reads TGTGCCAGCAGCGTAGAGGAAGCGGAGCCCCTCGAGCAGTACTTC. Its translation: CASSVEEAEPLEQYF. The entire variable domain, with the rest obtained from reference TRBV9 and TRBJ2-7, is as follows: DSGVTQTPKHLITATGQRVTLRCSPRSGDLSVYWYQQSLDQGLQFLIQYYNGEERAKGNILERFSAQQFPDLHSELNLSSLELGDSALYFCASSVEEAEPLEQYFGPGTRLTVT.

A few counts support this clonotype. V and J are TRBV6-2 or TRBV6-3 and TRBJ2-3, with a tentative D call TRBD2 (5 bases). V was shortened by 8 bases and J by 0 bases, with 12 bases between the two germline ends. The CDR3 covers 14 residues. CDR1 is MNHEY, CDR2 SVGEGT, per germline. The CDR3 is CASCWTPSTDTQYF. As DNA, the CDR3 is TGTGCCAGCTGCTGGACTCCAAGCACAGATACGCAGTATTTT.

This clonotype came up a few times. The gene calls are TRBV4-1 and TRBJ2-3; TRBD2 matches at 8 bases. V lost 4 bases and J lost 2; bases outside the gene matches: 5. This CDR3 region has 15 residues. Germline-derived CDR1 and CDR2 are MGHRA and YSYEKL. CDR3 sequence: CASSRLGLATDTQYF. The CDR3 DNA reads as TGCGCCAGCAGCCGACTTGGACTAGCCACAGATACGCAGTATTTT.

In its sample, this clonotype was seen a few times. V usage is TRBV12-5 and J usage is TRBJ1-6; D gene uncertain. V dropped 1 base and J dropped 7 bases, with 11 bases sitting between them. CDR1 and CDR2 (germline): LGHNT, FRNRAP. The CDR3 contains 15 residues. The CDR3 DNA reads as TGTGCTAGTGGTTTGGAGCTACGTTCCAATTCACCCCTCCACTTT. It yields the protein CASGLELRSNSPLHF.

This clonotype was seen a few times. The junction does not match germline at one end; this may be a read error. V usage is TRBV7-3 and J usage is TRBJ2-3; TRBD1 matches at 9 bases. The CDR3 totals 19 residues. Germline-derived CDR1 and CDR2 are SGHTA and FQGTGA. CDR3 in DNA: TGTGCCAGCAGCCTAACCGGGACAGGGTACCTAGTTGGTACAGATACGCAGTATTTT. Amino acid sequence: CASSLTGTGYLVGTDTQYF.

V gene TRBV12-3 or TRBV12-4 combines with J gene TRBJ2-1, with D possibly being TRBD1 (6 bases). V lost 7 bases and J 6 bases, leaving 16 bases between the germline ends. CDR3 length: 14 amino acids. The DNA of the CDR3 is TGTGCCAGCACCGCGACAGGTTTGGTCAATGAGCAGTTCTTC. Protein: CASTATGLVNEQFF.

This clonotype showed up just a few times. The J gene is TRBJ1-1, the V gene TRBV6-5; D is possibly TRBD1 (6 bases). Germline CDR1 is MNHEY and CDR2 is SVGAGI. The CDR3 contains 13 residues. The ends were cut back, 4 bases at V and 7 bases at J, with 13 bases in the middle. CDR3 loop: CASSSIGQNEAFF. For the CDR3, the DNA is TGTGCCAGCAGTTCCATCGGACAGAATGAAGCTTTCTTT.

A few counts support this clonotype. The chain couples TRBV5-1 to TRBJ2-1; unclear D gene. There are 13 residues in the CDR3. Germline V gene sequence: CDR1 SGHRS, CDR2 YFSETQ. Deletions cut 2 bases from V and 5 bases from J, with 8 bases between. For the CDR3, the DNA is TGCGCCAGCAGCTTCCCAACGGACAATGAGCAGTTCTTC. Translated: CASSFPTDNEQFF. Using reference TRBV5-1 and TRBJ2-1 for the parts outside the CDR3, the full variable domain is KAGVTQTPRYLIKTRGQQVTLSCSPISGHRSVSWYQQTPGQGLQFLFEYFSETQRNKGNFPGRFSGRQFSNSRSEMNVSTLELGDSALYLCASSFPTDNEQFFGPGTRLTVL.

This clonotype has more than one count but fewer than ten. The CDR3 DNA reads as TGTGCCAGCAGTTACTCGAGGGAGCGGTCCTACAATGAGCAGTTCTTC. It codes for CASSYSRERSYNEQFF. The chain recombines TRBV6-2 or TRBV6-3 with TRBJ2-1; D possibly corresponds to TRBD2 (5 bases). Trimming took off 0 bases at V and 1 base at J, with 10 bases between the two ends. Germline V CDR1 and CDR2: MNHEY, SVGEGT. This CDR3 is built from 16 residues.